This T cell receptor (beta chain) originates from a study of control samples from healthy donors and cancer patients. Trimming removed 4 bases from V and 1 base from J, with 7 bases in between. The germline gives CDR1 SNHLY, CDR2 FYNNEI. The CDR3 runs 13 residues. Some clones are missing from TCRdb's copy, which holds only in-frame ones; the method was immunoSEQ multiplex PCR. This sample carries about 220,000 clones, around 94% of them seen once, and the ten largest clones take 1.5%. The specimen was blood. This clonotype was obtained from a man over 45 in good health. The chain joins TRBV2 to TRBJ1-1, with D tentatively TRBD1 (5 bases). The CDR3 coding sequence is TGTGCCAGCAGTGGACAGCCGAACACTGAAGCTTTCTTT. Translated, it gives CASSGQPNTEAFF.